The source of this T cell receptor beta chain is a study of identical twins. Study results and caveats: Fewer insertions marked abundant cord blood beta clonotypes; young adult naive trended weakly, memory not at all.

TCRdb used MiXCR to reprocess the 5' RACE reads, holding one entry per CDR3 protein. The sample lists 400,000 to 550,000 distinct CDR3 sequences, less than 25% occurring once. To note about this clonotype: Its antigen is currently unknown.

Germline assignment: CDR1 SGHAT and CDR2 FQDESV (reference sequence). The CDR3 contains 18 residues. Trimming removed 5 bases at V and 2 bases at J, with 19 bases between. A further study also used this sample, focusing on T cells expressing NK-cell markers. That work states: The eight sequenced donors comprised seven who were HCMV-seropositive and one who was seronegative.

The sequenced sample consisted of CD4+ T cells sorted from blood. The clonotype originates from a woman younger than 35 in good health. This sequence joins TRBV11-1 and TRBJ2-6; D is uncertain. This CDR3 is CASSPDFSFIPGANVLTF. CDR3 nucleotides: TGTGCCAGCAGCCCAGACTTCAGCTTCATCCCTGGGGCCAACGTCCTGACTTTC.